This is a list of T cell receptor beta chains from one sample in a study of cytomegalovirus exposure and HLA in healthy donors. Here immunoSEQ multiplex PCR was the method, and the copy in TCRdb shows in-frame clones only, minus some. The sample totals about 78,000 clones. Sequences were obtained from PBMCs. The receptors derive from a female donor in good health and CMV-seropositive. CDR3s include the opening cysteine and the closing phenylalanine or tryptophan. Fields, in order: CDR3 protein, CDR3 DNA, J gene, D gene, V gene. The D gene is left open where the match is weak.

CDR3 protein: CASSQERDLDYGYTF; CDR3 DNA: TGCGCCAGCAGCCAAGAAAGGGACTTGGACTATGGCTACACCTTC; J gene: TRBJ1-2; D gene: .; V gene: TRBV4-3
CDR3 protein: CASSYVGTGGSEQYF; CDR3 DNA: TGTGCCAGCAGTTACGTCGGGACAGGGGGCTCCGAGCAGTACTTC; J gene: TRBJ2-7; D gene: TRBD1; V gene: TRBV6-5
CDR3 protein: CASSPAGTGNEKLFF; CDR3 DNA: TGTGCCAGCAGCCCCGCCGGGACAGGGAATGAAAAACTGTTTTTT; J gene: TRBJ1-4; D gene: TRBD1; V gene: TRBV14
CDR3 protein: CASSLTDLTGELFF; CDR3 DNA: TGTGCCAGCAGTTTGACAGATCTTACCGGGGAGCTGTTTTTT; J gene: TRBJ2-2; D gene: .; V gene: TRBV28
CDR3 protein: CASSAHRQGYGNTEAFF; CDR3 DNA: TGTGCCAGCAGCGCCCATCGACAGGGATACGGGAACACTGAAGCTTTCTTT; J gene: TRBJ1-1; D gene: TRBD1; V gene: TRBV9
CDR3 protein: CASNGQGVYEQYF; CDR3 DNA: TGTGCCTCCAACGGACAGGGAGTTTACGAGCAGTACTTC; J gene: TRBJ2-7; D gene: TRBD1; V gene: TRBV30
CDR3 protein: CASSVSTPGQGWYGYTF; CDR3 DNA: TGTGCCAGCAGCGTGTCAACGCCGGGACAGGGGTGGTATGGCTACACCTTC; J gene: TRBJ1-2; D gene: TRBD1; V gene: TRBV11-2
CDR3 protein: CASSPSPAVNTEAFF; CDR3 DNA: TGTGCCAGCAGTCCCTCCCCGGCGGTGAACACTGAAGCTTTCTTT; J gene: TRBJ1-1; D gene: .; V gene: TRBV28
CDR3 protein: CASSRTSGNFYEQYF; CDR3 DNA: TGTGCCAGCAGCCGGACTAGCGGGAACTTCTACGAGCAGTACTTC; J gene: TRBJ2-7; D gene: TRBD2; V gene: TRBV7-8
CDR3 protein: CAWSTGMTYEQYF; CDR3 DNA: TGTGCCTGGAGTACGGGGATGACCTACGAGCAGTACTTC; J gene: TRBJ2-7; D gene: .; V gene: TRBV30
CDR3 protein: CASSPPGQGDNEQFF; CDR3 DNA: TGTGCCAGCTCACCCCCGGGACAGGGCGACAATGAGCAGTTCTTC; J gene: TRBJ2-1; D gene: TRBD1; V gene: TRBV18
CDR3 protein: CASRARDTRWVPNTEAFF; CDR3 DNA: TGTGCCAGCAGGGCGAGGGACACCCGATGGGTGCCGAACACTGAAGCTTTCTTT; J gene: TRBJ1-1; D gene: .; V gene: TRBV5-8
CDR3 protein: CASSRDTIYF; CDR3 DNA: TGTGCCAGCAGCCGAGACACCATATATTTT; J gene: TRBJ1-3; D gene: .; V gene: TRBV4-2
CDR3 protein: CASSRPGAKAFF; CDR3 DNA: TGTGCCAGTAGTCGTCCAGGGGCCAAAGCTTTCTTT; J gene: TRBJ1-1; D gene: .; V gene: TRBV19
CDR3 protein: CASSIDGRAKNIQYF; CDR3 DNA: TGTGCCAGTAGTATAGATGGCAGGGCCAAAAACATTCAGTACTTC; J gene: TRBJ2-4; D gene: .; V gene: TRBV19
CDR3 protein: CSVEGQGATDTQYF; CDR3 DNA: TGCAGCGTTGAGGGACAGGGGGCCACAGATACGCAGTATTTT; J gene: TRBJ2-3; D gene: TRBD1; V gene: TRBV29-1
CDR3 protein: CASSLAGRAYEQYF; CDR3 DNA: TGTGCCAGCAGCTTGGCCGGGCGGGCCTACGAGCAGTACTTC; J gene: TRBJ2-7; D gene: .; V gene: TRBV5-6
CDR3 protein: CASSLASGGAVGQETQYF; CDR3 DNA: TGTGCCAGCAGTTTAGCCAGCGGGGGGGCCGTAGGCCAAGAGACCCAGTACTTC; J gene: TRBJ2-5; D gene: TRBD2; V gene: TRBV28
CDR3 protein: CASAVSSYNEQFF; CDR3 DNA: TGTGCCTCGGCGGTTAGCTCCTACAATGAGCAGTTCTTC; J gene: TRBJ2-1; D gene: .; V gene: TRBV27
CDR3 protein: CASSFRTSGATDTQYF; CDR3 DNA: TGCGCCAGCAGCTTTAGGACTAGCGGAGCCACAGATACGCAGTATTTT; J gene: TRBJ2-3; D gene: TRBD2; V gene: TRBV5-1
CDR3 protein: CASSETAGVITGELFF; CDR3 DNA: TGTGCCAGCAGTGAAACGGCGGGAGTAATAACCGGGGAGCTGTTTTTT; J gene: TRBJ2-2; D gene: TRBD2; V gene: TRBV2
CDR3 protein: CASSERRENTDTQYF; CDR3 DNA: TGTGCCAGCAGTGAAAGGCGGGAGAACACAGATACGCAGTATTTT; J gene: TRBJ2-3; D gene: TRBD2; V gene: TRBV6-1
CDR3 protein: CASKLQGAEGYTF; CDR3 DNA: TGTGCCAGCAAGCTACAGGGGGCGGAAGGCTACACCTTC; J gene: TRBJ1-2; D gene: TRBD1; V gene: TRBV27
CDR3 protein: CASSFLDIGREKLFF; CDR3 DNA: TGTGCCAGCAGCTTTCTGGACATAGGGCGTGAAAAACTGTTTTTT; J gene: TRBJ1-4; D gene: .; V gene: TRBV5-6
CDR3 protein: CASHRTSGRWNEQFF; CDR3 DNA: TGTGCCAGCCATAGGACTAGCGGGAGGTGGAATGAGCAGTTCTTC; J gene: TRBJ2-1; D gene: TRBD2; V gene: TRBV19